This passage covers 17 T cell receptor beta chains from one sample sequenced in a study of T cell responses to AZD1222 COVID-19 vaccine. Method: immunoSEQ multiplex PCR; TCRdb's copy keeps in-frame clones and lacks some. The sample holds around 84,000 clones, 85% to 90% seen once. This sample comprised peripheral blood, obtained on day 0 of AZD1222 vaccination. These TCRs come from an adult in good health.

The chain links TRBV29-1 to TRBJ2-1, with D possibly matching TRBD1 (7 bases). With 2 bases removed from V and 5 bases from J, the gap between germline ends came to 10 bases. Germline CDR1 is SQVTM and CDR2 is ANQGSEA. This CDR3 contains 13 residues. CDR3 loop: CSVEQGEDNEQFF. The CDR3 DNA reads TGCAGCGTTGAACAGGGGGAGGACAATGAGCAGTTCTTC.

This clone was seen just once. This sequence joins TRBV27 and TRBJ1-6; D is undetermined. There are 15 residues in the CDR3. V was shortened by 5 bases and J by 8 bases, with 16 bases between the two germline ends. CDR1 MNHEY and CDR2 SMNVEV come from the germline V gene (reference sequence). Written as DNA, the CDR3 is TGTGCCAGCAGTGCACTCAACCCTCAGGATTCACCCCTCCACTTT. The encoded protein is CASSALNPQDSPLHF.

This chain uses TRBV29-1 with TRBJ2-6, with TRBD2 matching over 12 bases. In germline, CDR1 is SQVTM, CDR2 ANQGSEA. The CDR3 is 16 amino acids. With 5 bases clipped from V and 0 bases from J, the junction kept 2 bases outside the gene matches. As DNA, the CDR3 is TGCAGCGTTATGGGACTAGCGGGCTCTGGGGCCAACGTCCTGACTTTC. It translates to CSVMGLAGSGANVLTF.

Points on this clone: At one end, the junction sequence differs from germline, possibly due to a read error. The J gene is TRBJ1-3, the V gene TRBV7-9; TRBD1 aligns across 10 bases. CDR1 and CDR2 (germline): SEHNR, FQNEAQ (reference sequence). CDR3 length equals 15 residues. CDR3 sequence (DNA): TGTGTCAGCAGCGCGGACAGGGGGTATGGAAACACCATATATTTT. Translating it yields CVSSADRGYGNTIYF.

The rearrangement links TRBV6-5 to TRBJ2-1, with 8 bases fitting TRBD1. Germline loops: CDR1 MNHEY, CDR2 SVGAGI. The CDR3 length is 15 residues. V lost 4 bases and J lost 0; bases outside the gene matches: 2. The CDR3 DNA follows: TGTGCCAGCAGTTCGGACAGGGCCTCCTACAATGAGCAGTTCTTC. This translates into CASSSDRASYNEQFF.

The count of this clone is one. CDR3 in DNA: TGTGCCACCTTCAGGGGTTCTAGCGGGGGGGCACAAGATACGCAGTATTTT. The encoded protein is CATFRGSSGGAQDTQYF. This chain uses TRBV5-4 with TRBJ2-3; 12 bases are shared with TRBD2. CDR3 size: 17 residues. The V and J ends lost 9 bases and 5 bases, in that order; junction bases with no gene match: 16. The germline CDR1 and CDR2 sequences are SGHNT and YYREEE (reference sequence).

The rearrangement joins TRBV27 to TRBJ1-6; a possible D gene is TRBD1 (5 bases). Germline CDR1 reads MNHEY; CDR2 reads SMNVEV (reference sequence). Trimming removed 4 bases at V and 5 bases at J, with 9 bases between. The CDR3 covers 14 residues. The CDR3 bases are TGTGCCAGCAGTTACCGGGGCGATAATTCACCCCTCCACTTT. Protein sequence: CASSYRGDNSPLHF.

CDR3 residues: CASSLLGTEYNEQFF. DNA for the CDR3: TGTGCCAGCTCACTACTCGGGACAGAATACAATGAGCAGTTCTTC. V usage is TRBV18 and J usage is TRBJ2-1; 7 bases agree with TRBD1. Trimming took 4 bases from V and 4 from J; bases not matched to a gene: 7. Per germline, CDR1 KGHSH and CDR2 LQKENI. This CDR3 contains 15 residues.

The chain carries TRBV7-3 and TRBJ2-2; 13 nucleotides line up with TRBD2. CDR3 size: 17 residues. CDR1 is SGHTA and CDR2 is FQGTGA in the germline V gene. The V and J ends lost 5 bases and 1 base, in that order; junction bases with no gene match: 4. CDR3 loop: CASSPRTSGGNTGELFF. Written as DNA, the CDR3 is TGTGCCAGCAGCCCGCGGACTAGCGGGGGGAACACCGGGGAGCTGTTTTTT.

The gene calls are TRBV14 and TRBJ1-2, with D hard to call. V was shortened by 4 bases and J by 5 bases, with 8 bases between the two germline ends. Germline V gene data show CDR1 as SGHDN and CDR2 as FVKESK. The CDR3 runs to 12 residues. The chain's CDR3 is CASSRDLYGYTF. For the CDR3, the DNA is TGTGCCAGCAGCCGTGACCTATATGGCTACACCTTC.

V is TRBV19 and J is TRBJ2-3, with D hard to call. This CDR3 contains 16 residues. The germline V gene has CDR1 LNHDA and CDR2 SQIVND (reference sequence). Trimming pared 4 bases from V and 2 bases from J, leaving 16 bases between. CDR3 amino acids: CASSKKTLTYTDTQYF. The CDR3, as DNA: TGTGCCAGTAGTAAAAAGACCCTCACCTACACAGATACGCAGTATTTT.

CDR3 sequence: CASSLGPLGGNTIYF. The CDR3 DNA sequence: TGTGCCAGCAGCTTGGGCCCGCTAGGCGGAAACACCATATATTTT. The chain has TRBV5-4 and TRBJ1-3; D not certain. Germline loops: CDR1 SGHNT, CDR2 YYREEE (reference sequence). Trimming left V 0 bases short and J 4 bases short, with 11 bases between. The CDR3 is 15 amino acids.

The chain has TRBV7-2 and TRBJ1-5; D not resolved. CDR1 and CDR2 from the germline V gene are SGHTA and FQGNSA. V dropped 6 bases and J dropped 1 base, with 19 bases sitting between them. The CDR3 is 17 residues long. CDR3 nucleotides: TGTGCCAGCAGGTTAACCGTGGCGGGCATCAGCAATCAGCCCCAGCATTTT. Residues: CASRLTVAGISNQPQHF. Based on the CDR3 plus reference TRBV7-2 and TRBJ1-5, the full variable domain is GAGVSQSPSNKVTEKGKDVELRCDPISGHTALYWYRQSLGQGLEFLIYFQGNSAPDKSGLPSDRFSAERTGGSVSTLTIQRTQQEDSAVYLCASRLTVAGISNQPQHFGDGTRLSIL.

The rearrangement joins TRBV18 to TRBJ1-6, with 7 bases lining up with TRBD1. The germline gives CDR1 KGHSH, CDR2 LQKENI. The CDR3 has 14 residues. With 6 bases clipped from V and 8 bases from J, the junction kept 7 bases outside the gene matches. The CDR3: CASSPDRVDSPLHF. The CDR3 DNA sequence: TGTGCCAGCTCGCCCGACAGGGTGGATTCACCCCTCCACTTT.

This clone was observed a single time. The rearrangement joins TRBV7-2 to TRBJ2-3; perhaps TRBD1 as D (6 bases). The length of the CDR3 is 14 residues. V was clipped by 5 bases and J by 4 bases, with 13 bases between them. The germline V gene encodes CDR1 SGHTA and CDR2 FQGNSA. CDR3 protein: CASSPQGSADTQYF. Here the CDR3 DNA reads TGTGCCAGCAGCCCACAGGGAAGCGCAGATACGCAGTATTTT.

This rearrangement joins TRBV4-2 to TRBJ1-2; 8 bases fit TRBD1. Germline values: CDR1 LGHNA, CDR2 YNFKEQ. The trim removed 4 bases at V and 4 bases at J, leaving 8 bases unmatched. CDR3 size: 15 residues. CDR3 coding DNA: TGTGCCAGCAGCCCGCCGGACAGGGATACCTATGGCTACACCTTC. Its protein product is CASSPPDRDTYGYTF.

The chain uses TRBV3-1 (or the pseudogene TRBV3-2) and TRBJ2-3, with D unclear. From germline, CDR1 is LGHDT and CDR2 YNNKEL (reference sequence). The CDR3 runs 15 residues. Trimming pared 0 bases from V and 2 bases from J, leaving 9 bases between. The CDR3, as DNA: TGTGCCAGCAGCCAAGATCTAGGGTACACAGATACGCAGTATTTT. It encodes CASSQDLGYTDTQYF.